Described below is a single T cell receptor beta chain sequence and its context. Antigen specificity is unknown. The sample belongs to a study of T cell repertoires in cytomegalovirus infection. Study background: CMV epitopes in the study were HLA-C-restricted (recently identified) and HLA-B-restricted (well studied). From public TCR beta signatures came an indication of both CMV infection and matching HLA type. The study's findings and limits: Dominating the ex vivo response were HLA-C-restricted CMV-specific TCR beta clonotypes.

CDR3 length: 14 residues. V dropped 0 bases and J dropped 4; count of bases not matched to a gene: 3. CDR1 SGDLS and CDR2 YYNGEE come from the germline V gene. TCRdb reprocessed the reads via MiXCR and lists one record per CDR3 protein. The data contain about 830,000 distinct CDR3 sequences, 30% to 35% of them singletons. The material was cultured CD8+ T cells from PBMCs, obtained from culture after CMV antigen stimulation. This TCR was recovered from a human donor in good health (CMV status not recorded). Some clones in this sample may be carry-over from other donors' samples. This chain joins TRBV9 and TRBJ1-1, with 7 bases that match TRBD1. The CDR3 nucleotides read TGTGCCAGCAGCGTAGGGAACAGGGGCACTGAAGCTTTCTTT. As protein: CASSVGNRGTEAFF.